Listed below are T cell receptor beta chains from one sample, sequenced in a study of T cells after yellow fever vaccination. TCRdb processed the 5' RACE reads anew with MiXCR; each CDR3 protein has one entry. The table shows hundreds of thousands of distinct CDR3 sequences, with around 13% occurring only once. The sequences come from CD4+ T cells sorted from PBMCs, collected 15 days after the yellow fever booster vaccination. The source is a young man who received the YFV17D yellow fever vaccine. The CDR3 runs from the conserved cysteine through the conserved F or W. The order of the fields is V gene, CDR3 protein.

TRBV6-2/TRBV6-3 CASNPGTGRYNEQFF
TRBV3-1 CASSLTPGLAGGVSYNEQFF
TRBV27 CASSSGGRETDTQYF
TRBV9 CASSDMLGGGSPLPF
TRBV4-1 CASSITVVQETQYF
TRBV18 CASSRPGTVGINEQFF
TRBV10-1 CASRGLTGELFF
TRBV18 CASSQGHLTEAFF
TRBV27 CASSPRGGGANEQFF
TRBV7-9 CASRIQEGNYNEQFF
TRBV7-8 CASSYPGLVNEQFF
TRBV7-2 CASSLGPMAGANVLTF
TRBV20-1 CSAGPSTGNTIYF
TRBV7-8 CASSTPGSERETQYF
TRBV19 CASSKSVYGYTF
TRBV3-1 CASRPRGGRETQYF
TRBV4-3 CASSHTLLGGLVAEAFF
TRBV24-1 CATSGSRGGPNTGELFF
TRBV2 CASSKASGGVLVNEQFF
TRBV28 CASSRIGTWAEAFF
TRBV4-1 CASSHPSGRGDHYNEQFF
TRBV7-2 CASSLILGTSGGLNEQFF
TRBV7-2 CASSVTGQGLFF
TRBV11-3 CASSSGRGGNIQYF
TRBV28 CASRGQGAHEQFF
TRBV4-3 CASSLVRATGGYTF
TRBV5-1 CASSLDIFYGYTF
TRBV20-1 CSASSGLDQPQHF
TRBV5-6 CASSLGQPRLTQYF
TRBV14 CASSQGGAGASYEQYF
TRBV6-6 CASSDRDRADTQYF
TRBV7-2 CASSLAGQGFPGYTF
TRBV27 CASKQRGGLEQYF
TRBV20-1 CRVRDPSTDTQYF
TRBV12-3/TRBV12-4 CASTSWQYDQPQHF
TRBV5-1 CASSLEGMNTEAFF
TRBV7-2 CASSLASFAVAFF
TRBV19 CASSDSGGANEQFF
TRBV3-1 CASSLRVEATEAFF
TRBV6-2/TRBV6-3 CASSFSTQGGNIQYF
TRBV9 CASSVAGMNEQFF
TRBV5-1 CASRIGTGGSPLHF
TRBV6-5 CAAAREGDTGELFF
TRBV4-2 CASSQGGGANTGELFF
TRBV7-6 CASRPTSIGTGELFF
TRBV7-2 CASRLTHNEQFF
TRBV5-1 CASDSDRRDEQYF
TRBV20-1 CSARHGTGAYEGQPQHF
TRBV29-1 CSVEAASDTQYF
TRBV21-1 CASSQGGYF
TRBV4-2 CASSQDRLGSTEAFF
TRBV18 CASSPTDQTTSYGYTF
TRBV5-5 CASSLSGVLYEQYF
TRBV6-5 CASSYSNYNEQFF
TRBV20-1 CSARGARDQPQHF
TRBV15 CATSRERTADYEQYF
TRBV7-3 CASSLNRGATDTQYF
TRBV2 CASSTDDSFRFF
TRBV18 CASSLPRGRSSYEQYF